This T cell receptor beta chain came from a study of blood T cell repertoires in COVID-19. In its sample, this clone was seen a few times. Sequencing used immunoSEQ multiplex PCR; TCRdb keeps in-frame clones, though not all of them. The sample includes 93,000 or so clones, roughly 84% seen only once; the top ten take roughly 13%. Unmatched junction bases numbered 3, after V lost 10 bases and J lost 5 bases. The CDR3 runs 11 residues. CDR1 SNHLY and CDR2 FYNNEI come from the germline V gene. The clonotype originates from a human donor in a cohort sampled during active or convalescent COVID-19. The sample was peripheral blood. The chain couples TRBV2 to TRBJ1-1; 8 positions match TRBD1. CDR3 coding DNA: TGTGCCAAAACAGGGGGGACTGAAGCTTTCTTT. Translation: CAKTGGTEAFF.